This paragraph reports one TCR beta chain. Its antigen is undetermined. This sample is drawn from a study of cytomegalovirus exposure and HLA in healthy donors. V lost 8 bases to trimming and J lost 6 bases; unmatched junction nucleotides: 10. Germline CDR1 is SNHLY and CDR2 is FYNNEI. The CDR3 consists of 15 residues. PCR employed 60 Vbeta and 13 Jbeta primers. Clones were sequenced by immunoSEQ multiplex PCR, and TCRdb holds only the in-frame ones, with some missing. The sample carries about 140,000 clones, about 80% recorded once. Study-level findings and limits: Highest at DRB1 and lowest at HLA-C, TCR association rates differed among HLA loci in a later analysis. In the analysis, some V segments, TRBV6-2 and TRBV6-3 included, were excluded as indistinguishable. Analyses of presence and absence presupposed an approximately uniform sequencing depth across donors.

The specimen was PBMCs. The receptor comes from a man between 35 and 55 years old in good health and CMV-seropositive. The genes are TRBV2 and TRBJ1-6; 7 nucleotides align to TRBD1. The CDR3 DNA is TGTGCCAGCCTCCAGGCAGGGACAGTTAATTCACCCCTCCACTTT. Protein product: CASLQAGTVNSPLHF.